This entry concerns a single TCR beta chain. Its target antigen remains unknown. No much larger clonotype is one base removed from it; base qualities were not supplied. These data belong to a study of Tregs in tolerant kidney transplant recipients (dated by TCRdb to the late 2010s). Background for the entire study: The study applied TCRbeta sequencing to find donor-specific regulatory T cells before combined kidney and bone marrow transplantation and then followed those same cells after transplant. TCRbeta repertoire sequencing was used in a few healthy controls to compare several ways of expanding Tregs specific for an allogeneic donor.

Thawed PBMCs were FACS-sorted into unstimulated Tregs (CD4+CD25+CD127-), CD4+ non-Tregs (CD4+CD25-), CD4 cells and CD8 cells. Healthy control blood was obtained either as purchased buffy coats or from healthy volunteers. Healthy control blood was separated into PBMCs by Ficoll density gradient and cryopreserved, and patient PBMCs were collected both before and after transplant. CDR1 and CDR2 are drawn from the germline V gene: SGHNT, YENEEA. The V end loses 1 base and the J end loses 10 bases, and a stretch of 20 bases separates them. The CDR3 contains 16 residues, cysteine and phenylalanine counted. Only the CDR3 part of the read is kept: 48 bases, read in frame from the first base. What the authors observed across the whole study: Expanding Tregs with activated donor B cells appeared to identify the most biologically relevant and donor-specific TCRbeta repertoire. Although technical replication error seemed to be minimal, the question of biological reproducibility was not addressed directly. The study was constrained by small patient numbers, and validation of the findings is required in larger populations and under other immunosuppression protocols.

For TCRbeta CDR3 sequencing, genomic DNA from the sorted cells was extracted using the QIAGEN DNeasy Blood and Tissue Kit. Through immunoSEQ, high-throughput TCRbeta CDR3 sequencing was done commercially, including PCR amplification with internal controls and bias correction. As for the original processing: Unique productive TCRbeta sequences were defined by CDR3 nucleotide sequence where primers matched, otherwise by CDR3 amino acid sequence with Vbeta and Jbeta genes. As a correction for sorting error, sequences shared between sorted populations at a frequency ratio of 2:1 or less were discarded, and the remaining shared sequences were assigned to the higher population. Donor-reactive sequences were defined as at least 5-fold expanded in CFSE-low cells versus unstimulated cells, with frequency of at least 0.01% in CFSE-low cells. Jensen-Shannon divergence calculated on the top 100 TCRbeta sequences ranked by frequency was used to measure repertoire divergence. For samples with multiple sequencing runs, sorting error was corrected separately for each run before the runs were pooled. This immuneACCESS table, as held by TCRdb, lists in-frame sequences with V and J called but not all clones. Of the missing ones, under half trace to an unresolved V gene in checked studies; the others have no known cause. That table gives V, J and clone size, and the DNA gave D and trimming. The sample table lists 100,000 to 150,000 clones, roughly nine tenths of them with a count of one. Of the sample, over 0.5% is held by the ten largest clones.

The sequence is built from TRBV11-3 and TRBJ2-1; the D gene is perhaps TRBD2, from 6 matching bases. This receptor was identified in a human donor in good health. Sequencing was done on a sample of CD4+ T cells from blood. The DNA sequence is TGTGCCAGCAGCTTAGGAGCGGGCAGGGCGGAGACAGAGCAGTTCTTC. Its amino acids are CASSLGAGRAETEQFF.